This TCR beta chain was profiled in a study of blood T cell repertoires in COVID-19. Profiling relied on immunoSEQ multiplex PCR, and the TCRdb table lists in-frame clones only, not all of them. Here the sample spans roughly 200,000 clones, around 86% being singletons. From germline, CDR1 is MNHEY and CDR2 SMNVEV (reference sequence). V was pared by 0 bases and J by 4 bases, with 9 bases between. The CDR3 has 14 residues. Sequencing used peripheral blood. The chain combines TRBV27 with TRBJ1-1, with D uncertain. The source of this sequence is a man aged 40-49 years with acute or convalescent COVID-19. The CDR3 spells CASSLSPGSTEAFF. The CDR3 coding sequence is TGTGCCAGCAGTTTATCTCCCGGGTCCACTGAAGCTTTCTTT.